Following are 26 T cell receptor beta chains from one sample sequenced in a study of cytomegalovirus exposure and HLA in healthy donors. TCRdb keeps only in-frame clones here, not all; method: immunoSEQ multiplex PCR. The sample holds around 140,000 clones; 70% to 90% are singletons and the top ten take approximately 8.7%. The sequenced material came from PBMCs. The origin of the receptors is a young man in good health and CMV-seropositive.

The chain couples TRBV30 to TRBJ2-5, with 10 positions matching TRBD2. Germline values: CDR1 GTSNPN, CDR2 SVGIG (reference sequence). This CDR3 is built from 15 residues. V was clipped by 0 bases and J by 5 bases; unmatched bases: 6. As DNA, the CDR3 is TGTGCCTGGAGTGTAGCTAGCGGGGGCAGGGAGACCCAGTACTTC. Translating gives CAWSVASGGRETQYF.

The J gene is TRBJ2-1, the V gene TRBV7-8, with 8 bases fitting TRBD1. The CDR3 has 15 amino acids. The J segment lost 9 bases and the V segment lost 4 bases, leaving 11 bases of the junction unmatched. Germline V CDR1 and CDR2: SGHVS, FQNEAQ. DNA for the CDR3: TGTGCCAGCAGCTACCACCGGGACAGGTTCGGTGAGCAGTTCTTC. Residues: CASSYHRDRFGEQFF.

This clone was observed once. This chain connects TRBV5-1 to TRBJ1-1, with no clear D. This CDR3 has 17 amino acids. V lost 0 bases, J lost 3 bases, and 18 bases lay in between. The germline V gene has CDR1 SGHRS and CDR2 YFSETQ. As DNA, the CDR3 is TGCGCCAGCAGCTTGGTATCCGGGAGAAATTGGGACACTGAAGCTTTCTTT. Amino acids: CASSLVSGRNWDTEAFF.

The chain couples TRBV6-1 to TRBJ1-5; TRBD1 agrees at 7 bases. After removal of 2 bases from V and 2 bases from J, the junction contained 6 bases not matched to a gene. Germline CDR1 and CDR2: MNHNS and SASEGT. The length of the CDR3 is 16 residues. The CDR3 nucleotides are TGTGCCAGCAGTGAAACCGGGACAGCCCGCAATCAGCCCCAGCATTTT. Its protein product is CASSETGTARNQPQHF.

The chain uses TRBV4-2 and TRBJ2-2; 10 bases map to TRBD2. Germline CDR1 is LGHNA and CDR2 is YNFKEQ. This CDR3 has 18 amino acids. Trimming at V came to 0 bases and at J to 0 bases, leaving 4 bases not matched to a gene. The CDR3: CASSQEASGGSNTGELFF. CDR3 sequence (DNA): TGTGCCAGCAGCCAAGAGGCTAGCGGGGGATCGAACACCGGGGAGCTGTTTTTT.

The rearrangement links TRBV5-6 to TRBJ1-5, with D possibly TRBD1 on 5 matching bases. V was trimmed by 5 bases and J by 1 base, leaving 19 bases between them. CDR1 is SGHDT and CDR2 is YYEEEE in the germline V gene. This CDR3 spans 17 amino acids. The CDR3 sequence: CASSRGYWGSSNQPQHF. As DNA, the CDR3 is TGTGCCAGCAGTAGAGGATATTGGGGCAGCAGCAATCAGCCCCAGCATTTT.

The J gene is TRBJ2-3, the V gene TRBV7-9, with unresolved D. The length of the CDR3 is 13 residues. Trimming removed 5 bases from V and 1 base from J, with 7 bases in between. Germline V lookup: CDR1 SEHNR, CDR2 FQNEAQ (reference sequence). The CDR3 nucleotides read TGTGCCAGCAGCCTCCCGGGCACAGATACGCAGTATTTT. Protein sequence: CASSLPGTDTQYF.

In DNA form, the CDR3 reads TGTGCCAGCAGCGCCCCCGGGACACCCACAGATACGCAGTATTTT. It yields the protein CASSAPGTPTDTQYF. The chain links TRBV27 to TRBJ2-3; TRBD1 is a possible D gene (6 bases). Trimming pared 6 bases from V and 2 bases from J, leaving 15 bases between. Germline-derived CDR1 and CDR2 are MNHEY and SMNVEV (reference sequence). The CDR3 consists of 15 residues.

DNA for the CDR3: TGTGCCAGCAGCCGAACAGGGGGGATATACAATGAGCAGTTCTTC. Translated: CASSRTGGIYNEQFF. V and J are TRBV7-2 and TRBJ2-1; 8 bases map to TRBD1. With 5 bases clipped from V and 4 bases from J, the junction kept 7 bases outside the gene matches. Germline-derived CDR1 and CDR2 are SGHTA and FQGNSA. The CDR3 extends over 15 amino acids.

The chain joins TRBV19 to TRBJ1-5, with TRBD1 matching over 7 bases. V lost 7 bases to trimming and J lost 4 bases; unmatched junction nucleotides: 7. CDR1 is LNHDA, CDR2 SQIVND, per germline (reference sequence). The length of the CDR3 is 14 residues. The CDR3 here is CASTPGQTNQPQHF. Written as DNA, the CDR3 is TGTGCCAGTACCCCGGGACAGACAAATCAGCCCCAGCATTTT. Looking up the rest from reference TRBV19 and TRBJ1-5 gives the full variable domain: DGGITQSPKYLFRKEGQNVTLSCEQNLNHDAMYWYRQDPGQGLRLIYYSQIVNDFQKGDIAEGYSVSREKKESFPLTVTSAQKNPTAFYLCASTPGQTNQPQHFGDGTRLSIL.

The table lists this clone with a count of one. The chain combines TRBV6-4 with TRBJ1-1, with no clear D. Germline values: CDR1 MRHNA, CDR2 SNTAGT. The CDR3 loop spans 13 amino acids. Trimming stripped 3 bases from V and 0 bases from J, with 5 bases between. CDR3 sequence reads: CASSEQLNTEAFF. The CDR3 DNA is TGTGCCAGCAGTGAACAGTTGAACACTGAAGCTTTCTTT.

V and J are TRBV6-1 and TRBJ2-5; 9 nucleotides line up with TRBD1. CDR1 MNHNS and CDR2 SASEGT come from the germline V gene. V was clipped by 5 bases and J by 3 bases; unmatched bases: 4. CDR3 length: 14 residues. This chain's CDR3 is CASSPTGGKETQYF. As DNA, the CDR3 is TGTGCCAGCAGTCCGACAGGGGGTAAAGAGACCCAGTACTTC.

The chain uses TRBV6-5 and TRBJ1-1; 7 bases agree with TRBD1. Trimming took 6 bases from V and 5 from J; bases not matched to a gene: 9. Per the germline V gene, CDR1 is MNHEY and CDR2 is SVGAGI. The CDR3 extends over 14 amino acids. The CDR3 sequence is CASSRGQVRTEAFF. The CDR3 DNA is TGTGCCAGCAGCCGAGGACAGGTGCGAACTGAAGCTTTCTTT.

The J gene is TRBJ2-2, the V gene TRBV29-1, with 11 bases matching TRBD2. The CDR3 consists of 16 residues. The germline V gene has CDR1 SQVTM and CDR2 ANQGSEA. V gave up 7 bases and J gave up 5 bases; unmatched junction bases: 12. This chain's CDR3 is CSARGSLAGGTGELFF. CDR3 sequence (DNA): TGCAGCGCGAGGGGTAGCCTAGCGGGAGGAACCGGGGAGCTGTTTTTT.

The rearrangement joins TRBV5-1 to TRBJ2-1, with 10 nucleotides matching TRBD2. The CDR3 is 16 amino acids. The V and J ends lost 4 bases and 4 bases, in that order; junction bases with no gene match: 8. Germline V CDR1 and CDR2: SGHRS, YFSETQ. The CDR3 here is CASSETLAGKYNEQFF. In DNA, the CDR3 is TGCGCCAGCAGCGAGACACTAGCGGGAAAATACAATGAGCAGTTCTTC.

This chain connects TRBV2 to TRBJ2-5; 11 bases map to TRBD2. The CDR3 is 15 amino acids. The J segment lost 2 bases and the V segment lost 5 bases, leaving 4 bases of the junction unmatched. Germline lookup yields CDR1 SNHLY and CDR2 FYNNEI. The CDR3 here is CASSLSSGGQETQYF. In nucleotides, the CDR3 is TGTGCCAGCAGTTTGTCTAGCGGGGGGCAAGAGACCCAGTACTTC.

This chain uses TRBV18 with TRBJ1-1; 9 bases map to TRBD1. Trimming at V came to 6 bases and at J to 3 bases, leaving 5 bases not matched to a gene. Germline V gene lookup returns CDR1 KGHSH and CDR2 LQKENI. This CDR3 comprises 14 residues. The CDR3 loop reads CASSSGQGYTEAFF. The CDR3 bases are TGTGCCAGCTCGTCGGGACAGGGCTACACTGAAGCTTTCTTT.

This clone was recorded a few times. This rearrangement joins TRBV6-1 to TRBJ2-7; 8 bases agree with TRBD1. The CDR3 extends over 15 amino acids. CDR1 and CDR2 (germline): MNHNS, SASEGT. The V and J ends lost 6 bases and 2 bases, in that order; junction bases with no gene match: 9. CDR3: CASSEQGTGPYEQYF. The CDR3 DNA follows: TGTGCCAGCAGCGAACAGGGGACAGGACCCTACGAGCAGTACTTC.

This clone was picked up a small number of times. The chain recombines TRBV1 with TRBJ1-4; the DNA was not used to check the table's D call, TRBD1. TRBV1 constitutes a pseudogene. The length of the CDR3 is 18 residues. CDR3 protein: CTSSHPGPYRGRNEKLFF. In DNA, the CDR3 is TGCACCAGCAGCCACCCAGGGCCTTACAGGGGACGGAATGAAAAACTGTTTTTT.

The chain recombines TRBV7-8 with TRBJ1-4; D unresolved. Germline lookup yields CDR1 SGHVS and CDR2 FQNEAQ. Trimming removed 2 bases at V and 8 bases at J, with 9 bases between. The CDR3 covers 13 residues. CDR3 DNA sequence: TGTGCCAGCAGCTTAAGGAGGCAGGAAAAACTGTTTTTT. It codes for CASSLRRQEKLFF.

J is TRBJ1-1 and V is TRBV9, with unresolved D. The CDR3 spans 16 residues. V lost 4 bases and J lost 2, with 18 bases in between. The V gene's germline CDR1 is SGDLS and CDR2 YYNGEE. This CDR3 is CASSPQVAGINTEAFF. The CDR3 region has the DNA TGTGCCAGCAGCCCCCAGGTGGCGGGAATTAACACTGAAGCTTTCTTT. The full variable domain, its missing parts supplied by reference TRBV9 and TRBJ1-1, is DSGVTQTPKHLITATGQRVTLRCSPRSGDLSVYWYQQSLDQGLQFLIQYYNGEERAKGNILERFSAQQFPDLHSELNLSSLELGDSALYFCASSPQVAGINTEAFFGQGTRLTVV.

This chain uses TRBV11-3 with TRBJ2-3; D possibly corresponds to TRBD2 (6 bases). The CDR3 is 17 residues long. V shed 7 bases and J shed 3 bases, with 23 bases lying between them. Per germline, CDR1 SGHNT and CDR2 YENEEA. CDR3 DNA: TGTGCCAGCACCCTAGGGGATTGGTCGGGACTTACAGATACGCAGTATTTT. This codes for CASTLGDWSGLTDTQYF.

This clone appeared once. The V and J genes are TRBV18 and TRBJ2-1; 10 nucleotides align to TRBD2. This CDR3 is 15 amino acids long. V gave up 5 bases and J gave up 7 bases; unmatched junction bases: 8. Germline V lookup: CDR1 KGHSH, CDR2 LQKENI. CDR3 nucleotides: TGTGCCAGCTCAGAAAGCAGCGGGAGGGGGAATGAGCAGTTCTTC. Its protein product is CASSESSGRGNEQFF.

The chain couples TRBV27 to TRBJ2-7; 8 nucleotides agree with TRBD2. In germline, CDR1 is MNHEY, CDR2 SMNVEV (reference sequence). Trimming took 6 bases from V and 0 from J; bases not matched to a gene: 10. The CDR3 has 16 amino acids. DNA for the CDR3: TGTGCCAGCAGCCTAAGGATGCGGGAGGTCTCCTACGAGCAGTACTTC. Amino acid sequence: CASSLRMREVSYEQYF.

The rearrangement links TRBV2 to TRBJ2-4, with a tentative D call TRBD2 (5 bases). The CDR3 has 11 amino acids. V was pared by 5 bases and J by 7 bases, with 6 bases between. Looked up from germline, CDR1 is SNHLY and CDR2 is FYNNEI. The CDR3 here is CASSPGNIQYF. CDR3 DNA: TGTGCCAGCAGTCCGGGGAACATTCAGTACTTC.

The chain links TRBV10-2 to TRBJ2-7; 11 bases line up with TRBD2. Germline CDR1 is WSHSY and CDR2 is SAAADI. The CDR3 runs to 15 residues. Trimming cost V 6 bases and J 2 bases; bases outside gene matches: 6. CDR3 residues: CASSRLAGRTYEQYF. The CDR3, as DNA: TGCGCCAGCAGCCGACTAGCGGGACGAACCTACGAGCAGTACTTC.